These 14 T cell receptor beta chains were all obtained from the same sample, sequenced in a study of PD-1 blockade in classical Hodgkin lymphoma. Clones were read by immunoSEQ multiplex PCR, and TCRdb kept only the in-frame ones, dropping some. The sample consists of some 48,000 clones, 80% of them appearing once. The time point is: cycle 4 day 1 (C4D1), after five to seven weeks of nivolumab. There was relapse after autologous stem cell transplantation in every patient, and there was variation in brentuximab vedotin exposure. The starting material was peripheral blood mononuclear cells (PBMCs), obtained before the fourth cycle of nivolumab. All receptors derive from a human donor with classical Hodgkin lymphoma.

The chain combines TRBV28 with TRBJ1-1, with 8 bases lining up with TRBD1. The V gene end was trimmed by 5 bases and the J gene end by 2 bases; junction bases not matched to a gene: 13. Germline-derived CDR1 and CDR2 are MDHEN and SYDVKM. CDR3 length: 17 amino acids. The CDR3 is CASSRPLMGQANTEAFF. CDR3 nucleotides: TGTGCCAGCAGTCGACCCCTTATGGGACAGGCTAACACTGAAGCTTTCTTT.

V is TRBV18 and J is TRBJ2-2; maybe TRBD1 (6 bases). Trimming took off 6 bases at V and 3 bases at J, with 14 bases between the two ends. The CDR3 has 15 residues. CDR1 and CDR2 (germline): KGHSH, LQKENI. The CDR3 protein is CASSPGTRDTGELFF. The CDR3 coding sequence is TGTGCCAGCTCCCCTGGGACAAGGGACACCGGGGAGCTGTTTTTT.

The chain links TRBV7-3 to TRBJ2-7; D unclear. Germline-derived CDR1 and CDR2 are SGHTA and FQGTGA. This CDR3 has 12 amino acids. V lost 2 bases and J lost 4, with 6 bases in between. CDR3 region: CASSLVTYEQYF. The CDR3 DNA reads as TGTGCCAGCAGCTTAGTTACGTACGAGCAGTACTTC.

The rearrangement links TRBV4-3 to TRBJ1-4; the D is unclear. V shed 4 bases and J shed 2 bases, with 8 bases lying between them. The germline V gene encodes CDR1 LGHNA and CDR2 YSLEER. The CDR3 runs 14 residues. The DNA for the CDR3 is TGCGCCAGCAGCCGCAGTAGCACTAATGAAAAACTGTTTTTT. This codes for CASSRSSTNEKLFF.

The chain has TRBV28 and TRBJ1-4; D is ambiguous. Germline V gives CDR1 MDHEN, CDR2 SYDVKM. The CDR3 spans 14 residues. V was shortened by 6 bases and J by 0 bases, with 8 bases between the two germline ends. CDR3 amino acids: CASSEHSTNEKLFF. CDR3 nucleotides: TGTGCCAGCAGCGAACACTCAACTAATGAAAAACTGTTTTTT. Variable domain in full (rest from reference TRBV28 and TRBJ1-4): DVKVTQSSRYLVKRTGEKVFLECVQDMDHENMFWYRQDPGLGLRLIYFSYDVKMKEKGDIPEGYSVSREKKERFSLILESASTNQTSMYLCASSEHSTNEKLFFGSGTQLSVL.

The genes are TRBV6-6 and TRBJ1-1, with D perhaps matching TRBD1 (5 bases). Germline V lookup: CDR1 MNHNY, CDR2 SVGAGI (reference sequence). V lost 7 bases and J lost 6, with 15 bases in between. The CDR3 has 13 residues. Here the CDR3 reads CASILGDGAEAFF. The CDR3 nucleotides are TGTGCCAGCATCCTCGGGGACGGGGCTGAAGCTTTCTTT.

Written as DNA, the CDR3 is TGTGCCAGCAGCGGCAGGGTGGAAGATACGCAGTATTTT. Protein sequence: CASSGRVEDTQYF. J is TRBJ2-3 and V is TRBV5-4; tentatively, D is TRBD1 (5 bases). This CDR3 has 13 residues. Trimming shortened V by 4 bases and J by 5 bases, and 11 bases separated the two germline ends. Germline V gene data show CDR1 as SGHNT and CDR2 as YYREEE (reference sequence).

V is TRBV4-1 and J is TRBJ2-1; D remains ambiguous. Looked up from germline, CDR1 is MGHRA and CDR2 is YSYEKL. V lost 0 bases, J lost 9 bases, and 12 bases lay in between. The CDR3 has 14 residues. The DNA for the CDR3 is TGCGCCAGCAGCCAAGAATTCGGGTGGTCTGAGCAGTTCTTC. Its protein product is CASSQEFGWSEQFF.

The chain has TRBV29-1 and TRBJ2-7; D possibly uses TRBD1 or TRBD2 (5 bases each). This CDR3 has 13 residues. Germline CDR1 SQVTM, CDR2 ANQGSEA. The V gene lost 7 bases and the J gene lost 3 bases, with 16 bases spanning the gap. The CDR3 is CSARRDQHYEQYF. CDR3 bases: TGCAGCGCTCGCCGGGACCAGCACTACGAGCAGTACTTC.

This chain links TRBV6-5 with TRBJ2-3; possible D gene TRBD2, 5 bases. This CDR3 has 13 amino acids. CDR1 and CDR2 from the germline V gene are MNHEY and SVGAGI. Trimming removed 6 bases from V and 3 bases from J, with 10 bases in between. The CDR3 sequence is CASRFRGTDTQYF. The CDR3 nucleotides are TGTGCCAGCAGATTCCGAGGGACAGATACGCAGTATTTT.

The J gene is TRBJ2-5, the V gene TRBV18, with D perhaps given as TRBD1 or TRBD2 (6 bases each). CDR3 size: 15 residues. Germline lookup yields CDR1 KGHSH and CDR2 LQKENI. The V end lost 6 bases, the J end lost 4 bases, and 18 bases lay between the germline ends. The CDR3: CASSPVGGPGETQYF. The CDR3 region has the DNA TGTGCCAGCTCCCCAGTTGGGGGGCCAGGAGAGACCCAGTACTTC.

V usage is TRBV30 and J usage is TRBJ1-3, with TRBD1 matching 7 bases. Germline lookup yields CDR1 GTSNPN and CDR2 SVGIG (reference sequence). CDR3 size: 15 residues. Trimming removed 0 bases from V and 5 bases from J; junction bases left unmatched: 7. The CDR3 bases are TGTGCCTGGAGTGTACAGGGGACCTCAAGAAACACCATATATTTT. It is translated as CAWSVQGTSRNTIYF.

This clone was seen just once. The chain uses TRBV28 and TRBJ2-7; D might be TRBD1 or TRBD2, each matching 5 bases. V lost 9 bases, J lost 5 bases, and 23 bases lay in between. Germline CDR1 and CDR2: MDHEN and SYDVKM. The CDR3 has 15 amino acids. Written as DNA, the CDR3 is TGTGCCAGTACCCCGCCCGGGACCGGCCGTCACGAGCAGTACTTC. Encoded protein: CASTPPGTGRHEQYF.

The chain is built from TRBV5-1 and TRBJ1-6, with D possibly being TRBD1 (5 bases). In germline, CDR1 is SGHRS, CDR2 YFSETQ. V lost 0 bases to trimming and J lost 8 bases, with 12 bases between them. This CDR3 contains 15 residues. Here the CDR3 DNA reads TGCGCCAGCAGCTTGGACAGGCTGGGCTATTCACCCCTCCACTTT. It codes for CASSLDRLGYSPLHF.